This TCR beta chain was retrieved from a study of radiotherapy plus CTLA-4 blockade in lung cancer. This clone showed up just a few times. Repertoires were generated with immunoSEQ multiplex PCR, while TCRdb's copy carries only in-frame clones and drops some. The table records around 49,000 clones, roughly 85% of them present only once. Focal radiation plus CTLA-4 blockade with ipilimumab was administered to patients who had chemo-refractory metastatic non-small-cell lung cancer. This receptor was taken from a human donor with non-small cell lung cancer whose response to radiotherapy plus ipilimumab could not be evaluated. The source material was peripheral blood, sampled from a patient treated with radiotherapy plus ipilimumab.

The CDR3 spells CASSLPGADTQYF. In nucleotides, the CDR3 is TGTGCCAGCAGTCTGCCGGGGGCAGATACGCAGTATTTT. The rearrangement uses TRBV7-2 and TRBJ2-3; tentative D call: TRBD2 (6 bases). This CDR3 has 13 residues. Trimming cost V 6 bases and J 4 bases, with 11 bases left between them. CDR1 SGHTA and CDR2 FQGNSA come from the germline V gene.